These T cell receptor beta chains were read from a single sample in a study of Ad26.COV2.S vaccination and SARS-CoV-2 variants. Measured with immunoSEQ multiplex PCR; TCRdb has only the in-frame clones, and not every one. The sample has over 110,000 clones, just over 85% seen once; the top ten hold around 5%. The material sequenced was peripheral blood, taken after recovery from COVID-19. The source is a human donor who had recovered from COVID-19. Each CDR3 is given with its conserved first and last residue. Fields, in order: V gene, D gene, J gene, clone size, CDR3 DNA, CDR3 protein. A D gene is named only where the DNA matches it firmly. Rows may omit the clone size; those that give it use once, few, many or a size class.

v_gene: TRBV5-1
d_gene: .
j_gene: TRBJ2-5
abundance: .
CDR3nt: TGCGCCAGCAGCTTCGACAGCAAGACCCAGTACTTC
CDR3aa: CASSFDSKTQYF

v_gene: TRBV6-6
d_gene: .
j_gene: TRBJ2-1
abundance: .
CDR3nt: TGTGCCAGCTCATCCGGGACCTCCTCCTACAATGAGCAGTTCTTC
CDR3aa: CASSSGTSSYNEQFF

v_gene: TRBV2
d_gene: .
j_gene: TRBJ1-2
abundance: .
CDR3nt: TGTGCCAGCAGCGCAGGGTTTAACTATGGCTACACCTTC
CDR3aa: CASSAGFNYGYTF

v_gene: TRBV2
d_gene: TRBD1
j_gene: TRBJ1-1
abundance: .
CDR3nt: TGTGCCAGCAAGTTACAGGGGGCGCAGGACACTGAAGCTTTCTTT
CDR3aa: CASKLQGAQDTEAFF

v_gene: TRBV11-3
d_gene: .
j_gene: TRBJ2-1
abundance: .
CDR3nt: TGTGCCAGCAGCTGGGGGGGGGCCAATGAGCAGTTCTTC
CDR3aa: CASSWGGANEQFF

v_gene: TRBV28
d_gene: .
j_gene: TRBJ2-5
abundance: .
CDR3nt: TGTGCCAGCAGTTTCGGTTCGGCAGGGGCGTACGAGACCCAGTACTTC
CDR3aa: CASSFGSAGAYETQYF

v_gene: TRBV5-1
d_gene: .
j_gene: TRBJ1-1
abundance: .
CDR3nt: TGCGCCAGCAGCTCCCGACCTGAAGCTGAAGCTTTCTTT
CDR3aa: CASSSRPEAEAFF

v_gene: TRBV4-3
d_gene: TRBD2
j_gene: TRBJ2-1
abundance: .
CDR3nt: TGCGCCAGCAGCCAAGGACTTGTGCGGGGGGGCGGAAACAATGAGCAGTTCTTC
CDR3aa: CASSQGLVRGGGNNEQFF

v_gene: TRBV5-6
d_gene: .
j_gene: TRBJ1-4
abundance: .
CDR3nt: TGTGCCAGCAGCTTGGTGGGCGGAACTAATGAAAAACTGTTTTTT
CDR3aa: CASSLVGGTNEKLFF

v_gene: TRBV27
d_gene: .
j_gene: TRBJ2-3
abundance: .
CDR3nt: TGTGCCAGCAGTCTGTGGACCACAGATACGCAGTATTTT
CDR3aa: CASSLWTTDTQYF

v_gene: TRBV2
d_gene: .
j_gene: TRBJ1-1
abundance: .
CDR3nt: TGTGCCAGCACGATTCTCGCGAACACTGAAGCTTTCTTT
CDR3aa: CASTILANTEAFF

v_gene: TRBV12-3/TRBV12-4
d_gene: .
j_gene: TRBJ2-1
abundance: .
CDR3nt: TGTGCCAGCAGTTTCGGAGTAAGTGAGCAGTTCTTC
CDR3aa: CASSFGVSEQFF

v_gene: TRBV29-1
d_gene: .
j_gene: TRBJ2-7
abundance: .
CDR3nt: TGCAGCGTTGGGGGGGCCTCCTACGAGCAGTACTTC
CDR3aa: CSVGGASYEQYF

v_gene: TRBV6-5
d_gene: TRBD1
j_gene: TRBJ1-2
abundance: once
CDR3nt: TGTGCCAGCAGTAATTTCGGCGGGACAGGGACTGGCTACACCTTC
CDR3aa: CASSNFGGTGTGYTF

v_gene: TRBV7-2
d_gene: .
j_gene: TRBJ2-7
abundance: few
CDR3nt: TGTGCCAGCAGCTATCGTGGGCAGTCCTACGAGCAGTACTTC
CDR3aa: CASSYRGQSYEQYF

v_gene: TRBV11-3
d_gene: .
j_gene: TRBJ2-1
abundance: .
CDR3nt: TGTGCCAGCAGCTCGCCAAATGGGGGCAATGAGCAGTTCTTC
CDR3aa: CASSSPNGGNEQFF

v_gene: TRBV6-1
d_gene: .
j_gene: TRBJ1-1
abundance: .
CDR3nt: TGTGCCAGCAGTGAAGACAGGCCCGAAGCTTTCTTT
CDR3aa: CASSEDRPEAFF

v_gene: TRBV27
d_gene: TRBD1
j_gene: TRBJ1-2
abundance: .
CDR3nt: TGTGCCAGCAGTACGACCCCCCAGACAGGGCTGGATGGCTACACCTTC
CDR3aa: CASSTTPQTGLDGYTF

v_gene: TRBV5-4
d_gene: .
j_gene: TRBJ1-2
abundance: .
CDR3nt: TGTGCCAGCAGCTTGGTGGGAGGGGGCTATGGCTACACCTTC
CDR3aa: CASSLVGGGYGYTF

v_gene: TRBV28
d_gene: .
j_gene: TRBJ2-7
abundance: once
CDR3nt: TGTGCCAGCCTCTCCAGTGCATCCTACGAGCAGTACTTC
CDR3aa: CASLSSASYEQYF

v_gene: TRBV19
d_gene: .
j_gene: TRBJ2-3
abundance: .
CDR3nt: TGTGCCAGTACCATAGGTGGCTCCCGCACAGATACGCAGTATTTT
CDR3aa: CASTIGGSRTDTQYF

v_gene: TRBV19
d_gene: .
j_gene: TRBJ1-2
abundance: .
CDR3nt: TGTGCCAGTAGTGCACAGGAGATCTATGGCTACACCTTC
CDR3aa: CASSAQEIYGYTF

v_gene: TRBV7-2
d_gene: TRBD1
j_gene: TRBJ2-4
abundance: .
CDR3nt: TGTGCCAGCAGCCCCGGGGGGACAGGGGCAAACATTCAGTACTTC
CDR3aa: CASSPGGTGANIQYF

v_gene: TRBV2
d_gene: TRBD2
j_gene: TRBJ2-3
abundance: .
CDR3nt: TGTGCCAGCAGTGTGGGCGGGGGGGCCAAAGATACGCAGTATTTT
CDR3aa: CASSVGGGAKDTQYF

v_gene: TRBV7-2
d_gene: .
j_gene: TRBJ1-4
abundance: .
CDR3nt: TGTGCCAGCAGCTTAGGATCAGGGCTGGCAAATGAAAAACTGTTTTTT
CDR3aa: CASSLGSGLANEKLFF

v_gene: TRBV10-3
d_gene: .
j_gene: TRBJ2-3
abundance: .
CDR3nt: TGTGCCATCAGTGACAGTAACACAGATACGCAGTATTTT
CDR3aa: CAISDSNTDTQYF

v_gene: TRBV7-6
d_gene: TRBD2
j_gene: TRBJ2-1
abundance: .
CDR3nt: TGTGCCAGCAGCTTAGTTGTCGGGGGGAGGTACAATGAGCAGTTCTTC
CDR3aa: CASSLVVGGRYNEQFF

v_gene: TRBV5-5
d_gene: .
j_gene: TRBJ1-4
abundance: .
CDR3nt: TGTGCCAGCAGCTTCTACAGCTCTAATGAAAAACTGTTTTTT
CDR3aa: CASSFYSSNEKLFF

v_gene: TRBV9
d_gene: TRBD2
j_gene: TRBJ2-3
abundance: once
CDR3nt: TGTGCCAGCAGTTCAATTAGCGGGGGGCAAGATACGCAGTATTTT
CDR3aa: CASSSISGGQDTQYF

v_gene: TRBV4-1
d_gene: .
j_gene: TRBJ1-3
abundance: .
CDR3nt: TGCGCCAGCAGCCAAGATCCCATTTTTGACACCATATATTTT
CDR3aa: CASSQDPIFDTIYF

v_gene: TRBV7-9
d_gene: .
j_gene: TRBJ1-4
abundance: .
CDR3nt: TGTGCCAGCAGCATAAGATCCGGGGGCAATGAAAAACTGTTTTTT
CDR3aa: CASSIRSGGNEKLFF

v_gene: TRBV6-6
d_gene: .
j_gene: TRBJ1-1
abundance: .
CDR3nt: TGTGCCAGCAGTACAGGGTCTGAAGCTTTCTTT
CDR3aa: CASSTGSEAFF

v_gene: TRBV7-9
d_gene: TRBD1
j_gene: TRBJ1-3
abundance: once
CDR3nt: TGTGCCAGCAGCCCCGGGACAGGCCGTGGGGACACCATATATTTT
CDR3aa: CASSPGTGRGDTIYF

v_gene: TRBV30
d_gene: .
j_gene: TRBJ2-7
abundance: few
CDR3nt: TGTGCCTTGAGCCAGGGGAGCTCCTACGAGCAGTACTTC
CDR3aa: CALSQGSSYEQYF

v_gene: TRBV2
d_gene: .
j_gene: TRBJ1-2
abundance: .
CDR3nt: TGTGCCAGCAGTCGGGCATATGGCTACACCTTC
CDR3aa: CASSRAYGYTF

v_gene: TRBV4-1
d_gene: .
j_gene: TRBJ1-1
abundance: .
CDR3nt: TGCGCCAGCAGCCAAGGTGCTAACCTAGAAGCTTTCTTT
CDR3aa: CASSQGANLEAFF

v_gene: TRBV4-1
d_gene: .
j_gene: TRBJ1-5
abundance: .
CDR3nt: TGCGCCAGCAGCCAAGGAACTTCCGAGGGGGACAGCAATCAGCCCCAGCATTTT
CDR3aa: CASSQGTSEGDSNQPQHF

v_gene: TRBV30
d_gene: .
j_gene: TRBJ2-2
abundance: .
CDR3nt: TGTGCCTCGGAGTCAGGGGTTGGGACCGGGGAGCTGTTTTTT
CDR3aa: CASESGVGTGELFF

v_gene: TRBV2
d_gene: TRBD2
j_gene: TRBJ2-3
abundance: .
CDR3nt: TGTGCCAGCAGTGACGGGACTAGCGGGGGCCCGACCACAGATACGCAGTATTTT
CDR3aa: CASSDGTSGGPTTDTQYF

v_gene: TRBV3-1/TRBV3-2
d_gene: .
j_gene: TRBJ2-3
abundance: .
CDR3nt: TGTGCCAGCAGCCCCCCGGGTCGGGGCACAGATACGCAGTATTTT
CDR3aa: CASSPPGRGTDTQYF

v_gene: TRBV14
d_gene: .
j_gene: TRBJ1-2
abundance: .
CDR3nt: TGTGCCAGCAGCCAAGAGCCCTGGCGCAGGGCGGACTATGGCTACACCTTC
CDR3aa: CASSQEPWRRADYGYTF

v_gene: TRBV20-1
d_gene: .
j_gene: TRBJ2-5
abundance: .
CDR3nt: TGCAGTGCTTTAGAAGGGGAGACCCAGTACTTC
CDR3aa: CSALEGETQYF

v_gene: TRBV9
d_gene: TRBD2
j_gene: TRBJ2-5
abundance: .
CDR3nt: TGTGCCAGCAGCGTATCGACTAGCGGGGGAGAGACCCAGTACTTC
CDR3aa: CASSVSTSGGETQYF

v_gene: TRBV28
d_gene: .
j_gene: TRBJ1-6
abundance: .
CDR3nt: TGTGCCACTGCGGGGCTCAGGACTCGCTCCTATAATTCACCCCTCCACTTT
CDR3aa: CATAGLRTRSYNSPLHF

v_gene: TRBV9
d_gene: .
j_gene: TRBJ2-1
abundance: .
CDR3nt: TGTGCCAGCAGCACGGGACATCCACCTAGCTCCTACAATGAGCAGTTCTTC
CDR3aa: CASSTGHPPSSYNEQFF

v_gene: TRBV14
d_gene: TRBD1
j_gene: TRBJ2-1
abundance: .
CDR3nt: TGTGCCAGCAGCAACCGACAGGGGTCCTGGGATGAGCAGTTCTTC
CDR3aa: CASSNRQGSWDEQFF

v_gene: TRBV4-1
d_gene: .
j_gene: TRBJ1-2
abundance: .
CDR3nt: TGCGCCAGCAGCTATCGGGCGGCCTATGGCTACACCTTC
CDR3aa: CASSYRAAYGYTF